Presented here are 17 T cell receptor beta chains from one specimen sequenced in a study of blood T cell repertoires in COVID-19. The table came from immunoSEQ multiplex PCR; TCRdb's copy has only in-frame clones and leaves some out. The sample lists 150,000 to 200,000 clones, about 80% occurring once. The sample taken for sequencing was PBMCs or T cells enriched from blood (not recorded which). Source of these receptors: a man aged 45-65 years who had recovered from COVID-19.

The sample holds one count of this clone. V is TRBV7-2 and J is TRBJ2-1; D call uncertain. CDR3 size: 13 residues. Per germline, CDR1 SGHTA and CDR2 FQGNSA. V lost 7 bases, J lost 7 bases, and 14 bases lay in between. The CDR3 sequence: CASNKLSENEQFF. CDR3 in DNA: TGTGCCAGCAACAAATTGTCGGAGAATGAGCAGTTCTTC.

DNA of the CDR3: TGTGCCAGAAGCGTTCGACAGGGGGCTAACTATGGCTACACCTTC. It encodes CARSVRQGANYGYTF. This rearrangement joins TRBV5-3 to TRBJ1-2; 9 positions match TRBD1. TRBV5-3 is an ORF, and what it does is uncertain. The CDR3 is 15 residues long. The V gene end was trimmed by 4 bases and the J gene end by 0 bases; junction bases not matched to a gene: 4.

This chain uses TRBV2 with TRBJ1-5; TRBD1 matches 7 bases. The trim removed 4 bases at V and 5 bases at J, leaving 8 bases unmatched. The CDR3 extends over 15 amino acids. CDR1 is SNHLY and CDR2 is FYNNEI in the germline V gene. CDR3 in amino acids: CASSGDGQDYQPQHF. The DNA of the CDR3 is TGTGCCAGCAGTGGGGATGGACAGGATTATCAGCCCCAGCATTTT.

The gene calls are TRBV24-1 and TRBJ2-7; 7 bases match TRBD1. The CDR3 is 13 amino acids. Germline V gene sequence: CDR1 KGHDR, CDR2 SFDVKD. With 5 bases clipped from V and 6 bases from J, the junction kept 6 bases outside the gene matches. CDR3 residues: CATSVTGTGEQYF. The CDR3 DNA sequence: TGTGCCACCAGTGTGACAGGGACGGGCGAGCAGTACTTC.

The rearrangement uses TRBV5-4 and TRBJ2-7; a possible D gene is TRBD1 (6 bases). The CDR3 has 13 amino acids. Deletions cut 5 bases from V and 3 bases from J, with 12 bases between. Germline V gene lookup returns CDR1 SGHNT and CDR2 YYREEE (reference sequence). The CDR3 loop reads CASRRTENYEQYF. The CDR3 nucleotides read TGTGCCAGCAGGCGGACAGAGAACTACGAGCAGTACTTC. Variable domain in full (rest from reference TRBV5-4 and TRBJ2-7): ETGVTQSPTHLIKTRGQQVTLRCSSQSGHNTVSWYQQALGQGPQFIFQYYREEENGRGNFPPRFSGLQFPNYSSELNVNALELDDSALYLCASRRTENYEQYFGPGTRLTVT.

V and J are TRBV28 and TRBJ2-7; 9 bases line up with TRBD2. Trimming at V came to 6 bases and at J to 3 bases, leaving 9 bases not matched to a gene. Germline lookup yields CDR1 MDHEN and CDR2 SYDVKM. CDR3 size: 15 residues. The CDR3, as DNA: TGTGCCAGCAGCACCCCTAGCGGGACCTTCTACGAGCAGTACTTC. This encodes CASSTPSGTFYEQYF.

The rearrangement uses TRBV10-3 and TRBJ1-4; D gene unclear. V shed 3 bases and J shed 3 bases, with 8 bases lying between them. There are 14 residues in the CDR3. The germline V gene encodes CDR1 ENHRY and CDR2 SYGVKD. The CDR3 bases are TGTGCCATCAGTGATTCTGTCTCTAATGAAAAACTGTTTTTT. It codes for CAISDSVSNEKLFF.

The chain has TRBV11-2 and TRBJ2-5; possibly TRBD2 for D (5 bases). This CDR3 comprises 15 residues. From germline, CDR1 is SGHAT and CDR2 FQNNGV. The germline V and J ends were trimmed by 2 bases and 2 bases, with 12 bases remaining between them. In DNA, the CDR3 is TGTGCCAGCAGCTTAAATTCGGGGTCACAAGAGACCCAGTACTTC. Its translation is CASSLNSGSQETQYF.

This clone was counted only a few times. The CDR3 region is CASSAGTSGGAKDTQYF. For the CDR3, the DNA is TGTGCCAGCTCCGCCGGGACTAGCGGGGGGGCCAAAGATACGCAGTATTTT. This chain links TRBV7-3 with TRBJ2-3; 16 bases line up with TRBD2. Trimming took 8 bases from V and 5 from J; bases not matched to a gene: 10. Germline CDR1 reads SGHTA; CDR2 reads FQGTGA. The CDR3 has 17 amino acids.

The chain carries TRBV4-1 and TRBJ1-2; a possible D gene is TRBD1 (6 bases). Germline loops: CDR1 MGHRA, CDR2 YSYEKL. The CDR3 runs 19 residues. Trimming left V 5 bases short and J 2 bases short, with 27 bases between. The DNA for the CDR3 is TGCGCCAGCAGCAAGACCCTCCCGGGACAAGATATTACCAACTATGGCTACACCTTC. As protein: CASSKTLPGQDITNYGYTF.

This clone was observed a few times. The chain combines TRBV9 with TRBJ2-1; D is undetermined. V dropped 0 bases and J dropped 8 bases, with 15 bases sitting between them. This CDR3 region has 15 residues. Per germline, CDR1 SGDLS and CDR2 YYNGEE. The CDR3 DNA follows: TGTGCCAGCAGCGTAGGTTCCCCCGGGTGGGATGAGCAGTTCTTC. This gives the protein CASSVGSPGWDEQFF.

The V call is TRBV11-2, the J call TRBJ2-3; D perhaps matches TRBD2 (5 bases). The CDR3 sequence is 15 residues long. In germline, CDR1 is SGHAT, CDR2 FQNNGV. The V gene lost 5 bases and the J gene lost 6 bases, with 18 bases spanning the gap. CDR3 nucleotides: TGTGCCAGCAGCCCGAGCGGCGCCTTAATGGATACGCAGTATTTT. It is translated as CASSPSGALMDTQYF.

The chain uses TRBV11-2 and TRBJ1-2, with D tentatively TRBD1 (6 bases). Germline V gene data show CDR1 as SGHAT and CDR2 as FQNNGV. Trimming took off 5 bases at V and 7 bases at J, with 14 bases between the two ends. This CDR3 has 13 residues. CDR3: CASSHDTRGGYTF. The CDR3 DNA reads TGTGCCAGCAGCCATGACACCAGGGGTGGCTACACCTTC.

CDR3 sequence (DNA): TGTGCCAGCAGCCAAGGGAGGAGAGCGCAGTATTTT. Protein: CASSQGRRAQYF. The chain carries TRBV3-1 (or the pseudogene TRBV3-2) and TRBJ2-3; D might be TRBD2 (5 bases). Germline CDR1 reads LGHDT; CDR2 reads YNNKEL (reference sequence). The CDR3 totals 12 residues. V shed 1 base and J shed 10 bases, with 9 bases lying between them.

The count of this clone is one. V and J are TRBV21-1 and TRBJ1-3; the table's D call, TRBD1, was not checked against the DNA. TRBV21-1 is annotated as a pseudogene. CDR3 length: 14 amino acids. The CDR3 DNA follows: TGTGCCAGCAGCAAAAGGGGGTTCGGAAACACCATATATTTT. Translating it yields CASSKRGFGNTIYF.

This clone occurred once. This rearrangement joins TRBV15 to TRBJ2-7; D perhaps matches TRBD2 (5 bases). The CDR3 covers 14 residues. From germline, CDR1 is LNHNV and CDR2 YYDKDF (reference sequence). V dropped 3 bases and J dropped 9 bases, with 18 bases sitting between them. The CDR3 DNA is TGTGCCACCAGCAGGGACTGCCGTTCCTGGGTGCAGTACTTC. It codes for CATSRDCRSWVQYF.

The CDR3: CASSETGGTVTDTQYF. CDR3 nucleotide sequence: TGCGCCAGCAGCGAAACAGGGGGAACCGTCACAGATACGCAGTATTTT. The rearrangement joins TRBV5-1 to TRBJ2-3; 8 bases are a match to TRBD1. This CDR3 comprises 16 residues. From germline, CDR1 is SGHRS and CDR2 YFSETQ. V shed 4 bases, J shed 2 bases, and the junction held 9 bases outside the gene matches.